The table lists the clone carrying this TCR beta chain with many counts. This entry comes from a study of T cells in Graves' hyperthyroidism and ophthalmopathy. TCR beta CDR3 sequences were amplified from RNA transcripts. A first-round RT-PCR of the TCR CDR3 used the HTBI primer set. A single record per CDR3 protein comes from TCRdb applying MiXCR to the multiplex PCR reads. The sample includes nearly 750,000 distinct CDR3 sequences, about a third of them seen just once. CDR1 DFQATT and CDR2 SNEGSKA come from the germline V gene (reference sequence). V was pared by 2 bases and J by 3 bases, with 10 bases between. CDR3 length: 13 amino acids.

The source of this sequence is a woman aged 40-49 years with Graves' hyperthyroidism. Material: blood. This sequence joins TRBV20-1 and TRBJ2-5, with D perhaps TRBD1 or TRBD2 (5 bases each). The CDR3 spells CSARWGSEETQYF. As DNA, the CDR3 is TGCAGTGCTAGATGGGGGTCAGAAGAGACCCAGTACTTC.